This TCR beta chain was retrieved from a study of T cell repertoires in ileal Crohn's disease. Eligibility required adulthood, ileal or ileocolonic Crohn's disease and indicated ileocolonic resection. The CDR3 totals 12 residues. Germline values: CDR1 SNHLY, CDR2 FYNNEI. The ends were cut back, 5 bases at V and 7 bases at J, with 11 bases in the middle. Using immunoSEQ multiplex PCR, the repertoire was profiled, and TCRdb retains in-frame clones only, with some absent. The sample has about 5,300 clones; roughly four fifths are singletons. The J gene is TRBJ1-2, the V gene TRBV2, with D tentatively TRBD1 (5 bases). The specimen sequenced was ileal tissue. The clonotype was recovered from an adult with Crohn's disease. The chain's CDR3 is CASSQGTTGYTF. DNA for the CDR3: TGTGCCAGCAGTCAAGGGACGACTGGCTACACCTTC.